This entry concerns a single T cell receptor (beta chain). In this sample, this clone turned up once. The antigen it recognizes is unknown. Per-base qualities were not stored, and no clone one base away is much larger. V is clipped by 8 bases and J by 3 bases, and the sequence between their germline boundaries is 22 bases long. The germline V gene (reference sequence) yields LNHNV for CDR1 and YYDKDF for CDR2. The CDR3 holds 16 amino acids from the cysteine to the phenylalanine. Solely the CDR3 DNA is kept, with 48 bases framed from the first base. These data belong to a study of T cell repertoires and HLA-DP antigens (dated by TCRdb to the late 2010s). Describing the broader study: The study used an in vitro model of CD4+ T cell alloreactivity against allogeneic HLA-DP presented by transduced HeLa cells. The three donors were two male and one female, with ages ranging from the 18-to-29 to the 60-to-69 age band. One alloantigen differed from self by one peptide-binding groove amino acid, whereas the other differed by ten, modelling structurally similar versus dissimilar alloantigens. Average DNA input was around 220 ng for sorted CD137+CD4+ samples, compared with 1,200 ng for pre-culture CD4+ samples.

TCRB CDR3 regions were amplified with the immunoSEQ multiplex PCR using forward primers for 54 TRBV segments and reverse primers for 13 TRBJ segments. Pre-culture CD4+ samples were sequenced at deep resolution, targeting 200,000 T cell genomes. Sequencing of the amplicons on an Illumina HiSeq System generated 87 bp reads spanning the CDR3. Per the source publication's procedure: Reads were corrected for PCR and sequencing errors, and CDR3 regions were defined by alignment to IMGT reference sequences. Template and unique rearrangement counts were estimated using synthetic template pools. Clonality was calculated as 1 minus Pielou's evenness. The Daley-Smith estimator was used to estimate richness. Repertoire overlap was measured with Morisita's index. Clones present in cultured samples but not detected in the pre-culture repertoire of the same donor were defined as low-abundance clones. Not all clones reach the TCRdb copy of this immuneACCESS table, which keeps in-frame sequences only. Checked studies attribute under half of the gap to unresolved V genes and leave the rest unexplained. That table furnishes V, J and clone size, whereas the DNA furnished D and trimming. A total of about 110,000 clones appear in this sample, 80% to 95% of them only once. Of the sample, about 0.27% falls within the top ten clones.

Untouched CD4+ T cells were isolated from Ficoll-separated PBMC by magnetic bead negative selection, reaching an average purity of about 98%. Untouched CD4+ T cells were isolated from Ficoll-separated PBMC with magnetic beads, reaching about 97.7% purity with negligible CD8+ contamination. Donors were three healthy blood donors whose buffy coats supplied peripheral blood mononuclear cells. CMV seronegative status was shared by all three donors. Genomic DNA was extracted with the DNeasy Blood & Tissue Kit. For each subject, genomic DNA from sorted CD137+CD4+ cells and from pre-culture CD4+ baseline samples underwent TCRB sequencing. Results and caveats for the whole study, not just this receptor: Separate analysis of naive and memory CD4+ repertoires was not performed. Average cumulative frequency of clones undetected before culture was 30% to 40% against one allele and about 46% against the other. The study was limited by having just a few donors, by relying on a non-physiological HeLa antigen-presenting system, and by using total CD4+ cells as responders. Sorted CD137+ cells showed similar clonality against both alloantigens, at about 0.39, which was much higher than the approximately 0.038 seen in pre-culture samples.

Sequenced material: CD4+ T cells from PBMCs. The source of this sequence is a woman aged 18-35 years in good health and CMV-seronegative. This chain joins TRBV15 to TRBJ1-2; the D gene is possibly TRBD1, with 6 bases matching. The CDR3 loop reads CATGPYSGALDYGYTF. The nucleotide sequence is TGTGCCACCGGGCCGTACTCGGGGGCTTTAGACTATGGCTACACCTTC. Joined to the reference TRBV15 and TRBJ1-2 proteins, this CDR3 gives the full variable domain: DAMVIQNPRYQVTQFGKPVTLSCSQTLNHNVMYWYQQKSSQAPKLLFHYYDKDFNNEADTPDNFQSRRPNTSFCFLDIRSPGLGDTAMYLCATGPYSGALDYGYTFGSGTRLTVV.